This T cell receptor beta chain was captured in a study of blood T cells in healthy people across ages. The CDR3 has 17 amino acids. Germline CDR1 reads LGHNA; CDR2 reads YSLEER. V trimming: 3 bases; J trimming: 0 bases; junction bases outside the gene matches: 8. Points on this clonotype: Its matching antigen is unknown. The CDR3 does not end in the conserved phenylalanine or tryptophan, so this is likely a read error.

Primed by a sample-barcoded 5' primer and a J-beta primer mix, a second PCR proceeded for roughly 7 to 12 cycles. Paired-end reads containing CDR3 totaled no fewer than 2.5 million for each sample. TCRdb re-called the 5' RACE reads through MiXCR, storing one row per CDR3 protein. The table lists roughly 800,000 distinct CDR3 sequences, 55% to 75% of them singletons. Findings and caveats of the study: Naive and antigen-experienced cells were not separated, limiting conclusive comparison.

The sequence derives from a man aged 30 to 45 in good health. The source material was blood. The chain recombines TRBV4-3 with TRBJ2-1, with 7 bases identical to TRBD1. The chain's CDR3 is CASSHYVDRASYNEQFI. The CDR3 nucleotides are TGCGCCAGCAGCCATTACGTCGACAGGGCCTCCTACAATGAGCAGTTCATC.